In this sample, the clone carrying this T cell receptor beta chain turned up once. Its antigen is currently unknown. This specimen comes from a study of cytomegalovirus exposure and HLA in healthy donors. General study findings and limits: Using the classifier, cytomegalovirus status was reportedly diagnosed with high specificity and sensitivity.

Data came from immunoSEQ multiplex PCR; TCRdb stores just in-frame clones and leaves some out. This table holds about 130,000 clones, 85% to 95% found once. This CDR3 is built from 16 residues. With 4 bases removed from V and 6 bases from J, the gap between germline ends came to 20 bases. Germline CDR1 and CDR2: SGHDT and YYEEEE. The approximately 130-subject validation cohort, separate from the approximately 670-subject first cohort, included the donors. The clonotype comes from a woman aged 18-30 years in good health and CMV-seronegative. Sequenced sample: PBMCs. The chain has TRBV5-6 and TRBJ2-1; TRBD2 might be the D (6 bases). As DNA, the CDR3 is TGTGCCAGCAGCCCGACGGGGGAGGTGGTCGGCAATGAGCAGTTCTTC. It is translated as CASSPTGEVVGNEQFF.